The next 15 T cell receptor beta chains were all read from a single sample in a study of OX40 agonist ivuxolimab in advanced cancers. Measured with immunoSEQ multiplex PCR; TCRdb has only the in-frame clones, and not every one. Seen here are tens of thousands of clones, under 75% observed once, and the top ten hold 21%. Material: CD4+ or CD8+ T cells sorted from blood, obtained in a trial of the OX40 agonist ivuxolimab. These receptors were obtained from an adult with an advanced solid tumor such as melanoma, head and neck, liver or kidney cancer.

The V gene is TRBV7-9, the J gene TRBJ1-2; 7 bases align to TRBD1. Germline V gene data show CDR1 as SEHNR and CDR2 as FQNEAQ (reference sequence). This CDR3 is 14 amino acids long. J gave up 2 bases and V 5 bases, and 5 bases lay outside the gene matches. The CDR3 sequence: CASSQGTENYGYTF. The CDR3 DNA reads TGTGCCAGCAGCCAAGGGACAGAAAACTATGGCTACACCTTC.

This sequence joins TRBV15 and TRBJ2-3; 10 bases are shared with TRBD2. Germline trimming cut 3 bases from V and 4 bases from J; bases unmatched to any gene: 4. The CDR3 spans 15 residues. CDR1 is LNHNV, CDR2 YYDKDF, per germline (reference sequence). In DNA, the CDR3 is TGTGCCACCAGCAGGACTAGCGGGTCGTCAGATACGCAGTATTTT. Translated: CATSRTSGSSDTQYF. Based on the CDR3 plus reference TRBV15 and TRBJ2-3, the full variable domain is DAMVIQNPRYQVTQFGKPVTLSCSQTLNHNVMYWYQQKSSQAPKLLFHYYDKDFNNEADTPDNFQSRRPNTSFCFLDIRSPGLGDTAMYLCATSRTSGSSDTQYFGPGTRLTVL.

This clone occurred a few times. The chain couples TRBV27 to TRBJ1-5; no firm D call. The CDR3 has 15 amino acids. Germline V gene lookup returns CDR1 MNHEY and CDR2 SMNVEV (reference sequence). Deletions cut 1 base from V and 5 bases from J, with 12 bases between. CDR3 nucleotides: TGTGCCAGCAGTTTATGGGCACAAGAGCATCAGCCCCAGCATTTT. Its translation: CASSLWAQEHQPQHF.

The chain is built from TRBV4-1 and TRBJ2-5; possible D gene TRBD2, 5 bases. Germline CDR1 reads MGHRA; CDR2 reads YSYEKL. V lost 1 base and J lost 4, with 10 bases in between. CDR3 length equals 14 residues. The CDR3 reads CASSQGRGGETQYF. The CDR3 nucleotides read TGCGCCAGCAGCCAAGGGCGTGGAGGAGAGACCCAGTACTTC.

V and J are TRBV6-4 and TRBJ2-4, with 15 bases that match TRBD2. The germline gives CDR1 MRHNA, CDR2 SNTAGT. V dropped 2 bases and J dropped 0; count of bases not matched to a gene: 8. The CDR3 has 20 amino acids. This CDR3 reads CASSDTAGLAGGVAKNIQYF. CDR3 sequence (DNA): TGTGCCAGCAGTGACACCGCAGGACTAGCGGGGGGGGTAGCCAAAAACATTCAGTACTTC.

The chain has TRBV7-3 and TRBJ1-2, with no clear D. The CDR3 totals 13 residues. Deletions cut 1 base from V and 2 bases from J, with 5 bases between. Germline V gene lookup returns CDR1 SGHTA and CDR2 FQGTGA. The CDR3 here is CASSLMGNYGYTF. CDR3 DNA sequence: TGTGCCAGCAGCTTAATGGGGAACTATGGCTACACCTTC.

The chain employs TRBV7-9 and TRBJ2-7; maybe TRBD1 (5 bases). CDR3 length: 13 amino acids. The germline V and J ends were trimmed by 5 bases and 4 bases, with 12 bases remaining between them. The V gene's germline CDR1 is SEHNR and CDR2 FQNEAQ (reference sequence). The CDR3 protein is CASSPTVEYEQYF. The CDR3 DNA is TGTGCCAGCAGCCCGACAGTAGAGTACGAGCAGTACTTC.

V is TRBV4-1 and J is TRBJ2-2; the D gene is possibly TRBD2 (5 bases). V lost 4 bases and J 2 bases, leaving 11 bases between the germline ends. This CDR3 contains 15 residues. Germline V gives CDR1 MGHRA, CDR2 YSYEKL. CDR3 protein: CASSLGRGNTGELFF. The CDR3 DNA follows: TGCGCCAGCAGCCTAGGACGGGGTAACACCGGGGAGCTGTTTTTT.

The V gene is TRBV6-7, the J gene TRBJ1-2; D remains unclear. TRBV6-7 is noted as an ORF with a role that remains uncertain. The CDR3 extends over 14 amino acids. Deletions cut 2 bases from V and 8 bases from J, with 15 bases between. The CDR3 DNA sequence: TGTGCCAGCAGTTACGAGAGAGACCTGAGAGGCTACACCTTC. Protein: CASSYERDLRGYTF.

V is TRBV10-3 and J is TRBJ2-7; maybe TRBD1 (6 bases). The length of the CDR3 is 11 residues. Germline CDR1 and CDR2: ENHRY and SYGVKD. The germline V and J ends were trimmed by 9 bases and 1 base, with 7 bases remaining between them. The CDR3 bases are TGTGCCATTGGACAGTCCTACGAGCAGTACTTC. As protein: CAIGQSYEQYF.

This chain joins TRBV11-3 and TRBJ2-7; 9 bases agree with TRBD2. The CDR3 covers 17 residues. V shed 1 base, J shed 0 bases, and the junction held 7 bases outside the gene matches. In germline, CDR1 is SGHNT, CDR2 YENEEA. The CDR3 coding sequence is TGTGCCAGCAGCTTAGGCCTAGCGGGGAGTCCCTCCTACGAGCAGTACTTC. This gives the protein CASSLGLAGSPSYEQYF.

By its share, this clone is medium-sized. V usage is TRBV19 and J usage is TRBJ1-1, with a weak D call TRBD1 (6 bases). The V end was cut by 8 bases, the J end by 1 base, with 8 bases between. The CDR3 sequence is 12 residues long. Germline CDR1 reads LNHDA; CDR2 reads SQIVND (reference sequence). DNA for the CDR3: TGTGCCAGTCGGACAGAGAACACTGAAGCTTTCTTT. This translates into CASRTENTEAFF.

This clone was detected only a few times. An end of the junction does not agree with germline; a read error may underlie this. This sample includes further DNA sequences coding for the same CDR3. The chain is built from TRBV29-1 and TRBJ2-1; the match to TRBD2 covers 7 bases. Germline loops: CDR1 SQVTM, CDR2 ANQGSEA. The CDR3 has 18 amino acids. The CDR3 region has the DNA TGCCGCGTTGACGGTGGGGGAGGGGCAGGAGGTTCCTACAATGAGCAGTTCTTC. Protein sequence: CRVDGGGGAGGSYNEQFF.

This chain uses TRBV27 with TRBJ2-7; TRBD1 matches 8 bases. The V gene end was trimmed by 6 bases and the J gene end by 6 bases; junction bases not matched to a gene: 4. This CDR3 spans 12 amino acids. Germline lookup yields CDR1 MNHEY and CDR2 SMNVEV (reference sequence). The CDR3 nucleotides are TGTGCCAGCAGCCCGACAGGGGTCGAGCAGTACTTC. Translation gives CASSPTGVEQYF.

This rearrangement joins TRBV29-1 to TRBJ1-2; 9 bases fit TRBD1. CDR1 and CDR2 (germline): SQVTM, ANQGSEA. The junction had 4 bases not matched to a gene; V was cut back by 0 bases and J by 5 bases. This CDR3 contains 14 residues. The CDR3 spells CSVEEAGQGYGYTF. CDR3 in DNA: TGCAGCGTTGAAGAGGCGGGACAGGGTTATGGCTACACCTTC.